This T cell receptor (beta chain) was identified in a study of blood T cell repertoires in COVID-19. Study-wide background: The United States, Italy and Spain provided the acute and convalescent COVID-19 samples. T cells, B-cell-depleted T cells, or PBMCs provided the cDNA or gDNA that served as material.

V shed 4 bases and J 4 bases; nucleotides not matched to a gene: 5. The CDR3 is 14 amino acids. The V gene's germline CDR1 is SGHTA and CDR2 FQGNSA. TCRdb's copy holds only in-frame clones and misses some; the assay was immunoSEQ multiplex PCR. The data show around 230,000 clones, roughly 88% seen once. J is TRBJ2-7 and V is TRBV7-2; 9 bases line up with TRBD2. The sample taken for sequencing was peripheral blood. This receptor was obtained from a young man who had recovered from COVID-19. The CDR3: CASSWAGGPYEQYF. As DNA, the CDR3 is TGTGCCAGCAGCTGGGCGGGGGGGCCATACGAGCAGTACTTC.